The text below deals with one T cell receptor (beta chain). Its cognate antigen is unknown. CDR3 length equals 15 residues. V lost 0 bases and J 0 bases, leaving 9 bases between the germline ends. From germline, CDR1 is LNHDA and CDR2 SQIVND (reference sequence). Pre-culture CD4+ samples were sequenced deeply, targeting more than 150,000 T cell genomes. The repertoire was sequenced with immunoSEQ multiplex PCR; TCRdb's copy has only in-frame clones and lacks some. The sample yields fewer than 95,000 clones, 86% seen once. The data were obtained in a study of T cell repertoires and HLA-DP antigens. Study overall: Transduced HeLa cells presented HLA-DP to CD4+ T cells. Pre-culture CD4+ samples used roughly 1,200 ng DNA versus around 230 ng for CD137+CD4+ sorts.

Sequencing was carried out using CD4+ T cells from PBMCs. The receptor's source is a man aged 50 to 60 in good health and CMV-seronegative. This chain connects TRBV19 to TRBJ2-7; possibly TRBD1 for D (5 bases). This CDR3 reads CASSIETGHSYEQYF. In nucleotides, the CDR3 is TGTGCCAGTAGTATAGAAACAGGCCACTCCTACGAGCAGTACTTC.